This TCR beta chain came from a study of blood T cell repertoires in COVID-19. Study-wide background: Acute-phase and convalescent COVID-19 samples originated in the United States, Italy and Spain. The analysed material was cDNA or gDNA that came from T cells, B-cell-depleted T cells, or PBMCs.

Membership in each cohort depended on participant-reported clinical history. V was clipped by 1 base and J by 4 bases, with 7 bases between them. The CDR3 has 13 residues. Germline CDR1 is MDHEN and CDR2 is SYDVKM. The authors' processing: By means of reference gene primer amplification, nucleated cell counts were estimated. Produced via immunoSEQ multiplex PCR; TCRdb's table is partial and in-frame only. V and J calls and clone size are given by that table; D and trimming were obtained from the DNA. The table includes approximately 240,000 clones, roughly 90% detected once. This TCR was recovered from a woman in her twenties or thirties with acute COVID-19. Sequenced material: PBMCs or T cells enriched from blood (not recorded which). The chain combines TRBV28 with TRBJ1-1; possibly TRBD1 for D (5 bases). In DNA, the CDR3 is TGTGCCAGCAGTTTATATGACAGCACTGAAGCTTTCTTT. Its translation is CASSLYDSTEAFF.